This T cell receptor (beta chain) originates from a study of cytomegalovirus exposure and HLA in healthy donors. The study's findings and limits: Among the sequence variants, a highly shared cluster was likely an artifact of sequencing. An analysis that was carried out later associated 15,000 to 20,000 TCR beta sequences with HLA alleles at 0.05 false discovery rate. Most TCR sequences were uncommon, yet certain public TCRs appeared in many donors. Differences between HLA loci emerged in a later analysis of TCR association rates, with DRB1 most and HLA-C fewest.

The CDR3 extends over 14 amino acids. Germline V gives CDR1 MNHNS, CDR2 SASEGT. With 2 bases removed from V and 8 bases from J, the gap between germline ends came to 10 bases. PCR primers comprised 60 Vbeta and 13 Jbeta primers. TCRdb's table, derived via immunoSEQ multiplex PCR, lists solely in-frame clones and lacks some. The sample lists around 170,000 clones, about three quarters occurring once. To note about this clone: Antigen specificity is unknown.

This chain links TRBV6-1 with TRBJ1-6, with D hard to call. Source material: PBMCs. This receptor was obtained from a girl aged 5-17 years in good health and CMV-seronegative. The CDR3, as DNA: TGTGCCAGCAGTGAACCGGGATACCATTCACCCCTCCACTTT. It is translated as CASSEPGYHSPLHF.